This T cell receptor (beta chain) was sequenced for a study of T cell repertoires in cytomegalovirus infection. TCRdb passed the reads through MiXCR, listing each CDR3 protein once. Of roughly 990,000 distinct CDR3 sequences in the sample, about 33% were seen once. This CDR3 is 15 amino acids long. Trimming left V 1 base short and J 2 bases short, with 12 bases between. CDR1 and CDR2 (germline): SGHVS, FQNEAQ. This clonotype was counted between two and nine times. The antigen is unknown. The chain combines TRBV7-8 with TRBJ2-7; D is possibly TRBD1 (6 bases). The specimen was cultured CD8+ T cells from PBMCs, collected from culture after CMV antigen stimulation. The clonotype was recovered from a human donor in good health (CMV status not recorded). Some clones in this sample may be carry-over from other donors' samples. CDR3 DNA: TGTGCCAGCAGCTTAGGGTGGGACAAAACCTACGAGCAGTACTTC. Translated: CASSLGWDKTYEQYF. Based on the CDR3 plus reference TRBV7-8 and TRBJ2-7, the full variable domain is GAGVSQSPRYKVAKRGQDVALRCDPISGHVSLFWYQQALGQGPEFLTYFQNEAQLDKSGLPSDRFFAERPEGSVSTLKIQRTQQEDSAVYLCASSLGWDKTYEQYFGPGTRLTVT.